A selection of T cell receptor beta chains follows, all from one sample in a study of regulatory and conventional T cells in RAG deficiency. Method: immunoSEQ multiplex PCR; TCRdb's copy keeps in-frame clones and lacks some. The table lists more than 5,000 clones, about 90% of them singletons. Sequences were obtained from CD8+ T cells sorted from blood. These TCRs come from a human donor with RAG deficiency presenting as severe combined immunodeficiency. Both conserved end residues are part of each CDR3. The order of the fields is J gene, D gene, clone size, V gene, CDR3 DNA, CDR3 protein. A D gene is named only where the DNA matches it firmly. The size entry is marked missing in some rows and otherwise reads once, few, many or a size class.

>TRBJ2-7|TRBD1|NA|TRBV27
TGTGCCAGCAGTACGGACAGGGGGTACGAGCAGTACTTC
CASSTDRGYEQYF
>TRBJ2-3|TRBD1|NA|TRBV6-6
TGTGCCAGCAGTTACACTATGACAGGGAGAGATACGCAGTATTTT
CASSYTMTGRDTQYF
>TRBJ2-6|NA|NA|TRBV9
TGTGCCAGCGGGGGTGTGGAGGAAGGCGGGGCCAACGTCCTGACTTTC
CASGGVEEGGANVLTF
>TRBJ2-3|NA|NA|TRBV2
TGTGCCAGCAGTGAACTGGGTATTCGGACAGATACGCAGTATTTT
CASSELGIRTDTQYF
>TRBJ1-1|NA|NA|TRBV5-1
TGCGCCAGCAGCTTGGACGGACTTAACAGTGAAGCTTTCTTT
CASSLDGLNSEAFF
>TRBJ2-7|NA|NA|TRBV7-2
TGTGCCAGCAGCTTAGGATTCAGGGGTGAGCAGTACTTC
CASSLGFRGEQYF
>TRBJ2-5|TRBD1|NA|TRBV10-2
TGCGCCAGCAGTGAGTTTGGGACAGTCCCAGGGACCCAGTACTTC
CASSEFGTVPGTQYF
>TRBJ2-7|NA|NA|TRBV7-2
TGTGCCAGCAGCTTAGTAGGGACCCCTAACTACGAGCAGTACTTC
CASSLVGTPNYEQYF
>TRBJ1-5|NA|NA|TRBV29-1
TGCAGCGTTGGATCCGGGAATCAGCCCCAGCATTTT
CSVGSGNQPQHF
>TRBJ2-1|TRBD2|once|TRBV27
TGTGCCACCACAGCGGGGGGAGGTGAGCAGTTCTTC
CATTAGGGEQFF
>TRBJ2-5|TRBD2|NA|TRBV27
TGTGCCAGCAGTTTATTCCCCCCTAGCGGGAACGTGACCCAGTACTTC
CASSLFPPSGNVTQYF
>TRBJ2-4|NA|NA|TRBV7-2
TGTGCCAGCAGCTTACAGGGTACACCCAAAAACATTCAGTACTTC
CASSLQGTPKNIQYF
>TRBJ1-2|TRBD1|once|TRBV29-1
TGCAGCGTTGGACAGGGGGCGCTGGGCTACACCTTC
CSVGQGALGYTF
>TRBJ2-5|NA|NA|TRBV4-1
TGCGCCAGCAGGGGCCGAGAGACCCAGTACTTC
CASRGRETQYF
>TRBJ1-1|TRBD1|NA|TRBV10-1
TGCGCCAGCAGTGGGACAGGGGTTCGTGAAGCTTTCTTT
CASSGTGVREAFF
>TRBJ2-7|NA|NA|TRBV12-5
TGTGCTAGTGGTTTGGTACCTCGGGGAAACGAGCAGTACTTC
CASGLVPRGNEQYF
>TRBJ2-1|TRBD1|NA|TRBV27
TGTGCCAGCAGTTTATTAAGGACAGGGTACAATGAGCAGTTCTTC
CASSLLRTGYNEQFF
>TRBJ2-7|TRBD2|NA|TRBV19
TGTGCCAGTAGTATGGGGACTAGCGGCTACGAGCAGTACTTC
CASSMGTSGYEQYF
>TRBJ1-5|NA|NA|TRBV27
TGTGCCAGCAGCCCGAGGGGAGGTCAGCCCCAGCATTTT
CASSPRGGQPQHF
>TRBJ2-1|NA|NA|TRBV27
TGTGCCAGCAGTTTGGCAGGAGCGGGTGAGCAGTTCTTC
CASSLAGAGEQFF
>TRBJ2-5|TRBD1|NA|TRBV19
TGTGCCAGTAGTAAGGGACAGGGAGGAGAGACCCAGTACTTC
CASSKGQGGETQYF
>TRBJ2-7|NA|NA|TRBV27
TGTGCCAGCAGTTTGGCCGGACTAAGGGAGCAGTACTTC
CASSLAGLREQYF